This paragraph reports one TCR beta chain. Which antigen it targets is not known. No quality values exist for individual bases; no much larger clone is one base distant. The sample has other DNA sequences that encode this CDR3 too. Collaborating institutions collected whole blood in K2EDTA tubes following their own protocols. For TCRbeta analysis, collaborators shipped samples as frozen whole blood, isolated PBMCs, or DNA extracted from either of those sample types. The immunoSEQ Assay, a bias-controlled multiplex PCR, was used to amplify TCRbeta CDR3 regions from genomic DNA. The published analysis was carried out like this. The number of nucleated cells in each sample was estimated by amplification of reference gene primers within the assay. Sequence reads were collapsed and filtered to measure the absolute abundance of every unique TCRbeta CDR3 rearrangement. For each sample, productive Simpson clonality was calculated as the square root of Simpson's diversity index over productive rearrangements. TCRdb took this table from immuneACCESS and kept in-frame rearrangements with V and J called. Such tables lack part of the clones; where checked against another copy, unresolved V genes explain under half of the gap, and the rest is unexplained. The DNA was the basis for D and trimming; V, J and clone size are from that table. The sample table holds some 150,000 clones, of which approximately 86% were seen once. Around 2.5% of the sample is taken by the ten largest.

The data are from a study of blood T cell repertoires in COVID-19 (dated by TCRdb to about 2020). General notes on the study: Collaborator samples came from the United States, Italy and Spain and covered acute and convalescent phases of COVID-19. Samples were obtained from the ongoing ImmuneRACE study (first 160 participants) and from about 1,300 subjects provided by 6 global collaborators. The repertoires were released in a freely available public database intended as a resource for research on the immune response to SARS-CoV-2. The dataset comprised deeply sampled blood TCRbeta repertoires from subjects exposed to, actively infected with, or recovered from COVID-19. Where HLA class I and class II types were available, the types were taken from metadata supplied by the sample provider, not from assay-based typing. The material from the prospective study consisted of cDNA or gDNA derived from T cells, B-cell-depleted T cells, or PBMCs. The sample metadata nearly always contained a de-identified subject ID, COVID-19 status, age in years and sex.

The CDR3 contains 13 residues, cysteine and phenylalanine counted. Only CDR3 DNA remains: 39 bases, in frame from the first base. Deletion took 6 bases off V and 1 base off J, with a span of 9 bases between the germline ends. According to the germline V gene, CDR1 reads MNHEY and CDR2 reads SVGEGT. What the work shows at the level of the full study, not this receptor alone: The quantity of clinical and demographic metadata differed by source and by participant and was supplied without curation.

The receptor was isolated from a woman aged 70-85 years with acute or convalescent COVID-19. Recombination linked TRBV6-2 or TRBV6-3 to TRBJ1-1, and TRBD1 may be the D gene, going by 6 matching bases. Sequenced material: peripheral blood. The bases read TGTGCCAGCAGCAGACAGGAGAACACTGAAGCTTTCTTT. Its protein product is CASSRQENTEAFF.